This T cell receptor beta chain stems from a study of shared clonotypes between healthy human individuals (dated by TCRdb to 2018 to 2021). Concerning the study at large: Three men and two women, aged 18 to 49 years, made up the cohort. For each donor, three plates each were used for CD4 naive and CD4 memory, two plates were used for CD8 naive, and one plate was used for CD8 memory. To estimate repertoire size and how much clonotypes are shared between individuals, the study performed deep sequencing of blood TCR repertoires from roughly five healthy adults. To increase sequencing depth and limit assay-specific biases, different laboratories used diverse techniques to prepare libraries and sequence TCR repertoires. Per donor, leukapheresis produced somewhere between about 0.94 and 9 billion PBMCs.

Donors were healthy HIV-negative adults with no recently reported acute infections or vaccinations. All donors were Caucasian adults living in Nashville, Tennessee, USA. CD4+ T cells were enriched by magnetic negative selection, after which naive cells were positively selected on CD45RA and the negative fraction was taken as the memory subset. Blood was obtained by leukapheresis, after which PBMCs were separated by Ficoll-Histopaque density gradient centrifugation and cryopreserved in liquid nitrogen vapor phase. Purity and quantity of every magnetically sorted T cell population were checked by analytical flow cytometry. Genomic DNA was isolated from every sorted fraction and measured by UV absorbance on a Nanodrop 2000c. TCR CDR3 regions were amplified from genomic DNA by multiplex PCR using the deep immunoSEQ assay. Extracted genomic DNA from each cell subset was spread evenly across all wells of several immunoSEQ 96-well plates, with each plate serving as a replicate. For sorted subsets, around 200 ng genomic DNA, equal to tens of thousands of T cell genomes, was loaded into each replicate PCR. Purified libraries were quantified with a Qubit 3.0 fluorometer, sized on a Bioanalyzer 2100, and re-quantified with the KAPA Library Quantification kit. A separate single-read 150-cycle Illumina NextSeq 550 flow cell was used to sequence each immunoSEQ 96-well plate. As for the authors' bioinformatics: The immunoSEQ output contained only junctional sequences without quality scores, so filtering could not match that applied to full-length reads. To assign V/J genes and CDR3, sequences were annotated using PyIR, a Python wrapper for IgBLAST v1.9, with IMGT germline references. Reads were filtered out if the reads had weak V/J assignments (E-value above 1e-6), no CDR3, stop codons, out-of-frame junctions, or ambiguous translated residues. V3J clonotypes were defined as sequences sharing the same inferred V gene, J gene, and CDR3 amino acid sequence. Percentage overlap between repertoires was computed as shared unique clonotypes divided by the size of the smaller repertoire. Three approaches were used to assess repertoire richness: RTK rarefaction, the Chao1 estimator, and Recon v2.1 estimates of unobserved clonotypes. OLGA was used to compute generation probabilities for all TCRbeta clonotypes that the gDNA method yielded from a handful of donors. The immuneACCESS repertoire file appears here via TCRdb, limited to in-frame rearrangements. These files lack a portion of the clones; in checked studies, under half of the deficit traces to unresolved V genes, and the cause of the others is not known. Clonal size and the V and J genes are those of that table, whereas D and trimming came from the DNA. The sample yields some 1,400,000 clones; around 95% were counted once. 1% to 1.5% of the sample belongs to the ten largest clones.

As concerns this clone: This receptor's antigen is unknown. No base qualities exist here, and no much larger clone lies one base off it.

Inclusive of the bounding cysteine and phenylalanine, the CDR3 is 15 residues long. Of all the DNA, just the CDR3 is kept, 45 bases in frame from base 1. Relative to germline, V is 4 bases shorter and J is 1 base shorter, with 13 bases between their ends. The germline V gene yields SGDLS for CDR1 and YYNGEE for CDR2. What the research found in general, with its limitations: Compared with non-shared clonotypes, the clonotypes found in all four sorted-subset donors had higher generation probabilities. Incomplete sequencing was indicated by rarefaction of sorted-subset datasets, despite the large sequencing depth. Pairwise subsampling indicated that sequencing depth was expected to affect the degree of clonotype sharing among donors. Sharing across a few donors was observed for approximately 5% of naive CD4, about 4% of naive CD8, over 2% of memory CD4, and about 0.38% of memory CD8 clonotypes. The genetic and exposure-history diversity represented was limited by the small number of donors. Estimated clonotype richness was generally larger for naive than for memory subsets. Sampling was restricted to blood, and TCR repertoires in tissue are likely to differ from TCR repertoires in blood.

Sequencing was performed on naive CD4+ T cells sorted from blood. This sample's cell subset or site label indicates: CD45RA+ positively selected. The chain employs TRBV9 and TRBJ2-3; a weak D assignment points to TRBD1 (6 bases agree). The receptor was derived from a man younger than 40 in good health. Read as DNA, the sequence is TGTGCCAGCAGCTTAGGGGGACATCGCACAGATACGCAGTATTTT. Translated, this is CASSLGGHRTDTQYF.